This TCR beta chain appears in the sequencing data of a study of T cell clonotyping in hematopoietic cell transplantation. Study observations and caveats: At the given depth, recipient repertoires were over 97% de novo clonotypes. Broader posttransplant TCR repertoire diversity was predicted by graft donor and pretransplant recipient Inverse Simpson Index values. Pathologically expanded recipient clonotypes increased progressively from day 30 to day 180 as diversity fell.

CDR3 length: 16 residues. V lost 0 bases and J lost 0, with 8 bases in between. The germline CDR1 and CDR2 sequences are MNHEY and SMNVEV (reference sequence). Some clones are missing from TCRdb's copy, which holds only in-frame ones; the method was immunoSEQ multiplex PCR. This sample has thousands of clones, with roughly 93% found just once. In the case of this clone: As yet, its antigen is unknown.

The sequenced sample was peripheral blood mononuclear cells, obtained 100 days after allogeneic stem cell transplant. The clonotype comes from a female patient aged 50 to 65 who had an allogeneic stem cell transplant from a related donor, so the T cells may come from the graft donor. Some clones in this sample may be carry-over from other donors' samples. The chain joins TRBV27 to TRBJ1-4, with D hard to call. The CDR3 DNA reads TGTGCCAGCAGTTTATCGATTGGGGCAACTAATGAAAAACTGTTTTTT. Encoded protein: CASSLSIGATNEKLFF.